Following are 28 T cell receptor beta chains from one sample sequenced in a study of a mutant IDH1 vaccine in newly diagnosed glioma. This table comes from immunoSEQ multiplex PCR, and its TCRdb copy is limited to in-frame clones, with some not included. Among 50,000 or so clones listed, roughly 90% were seen once. This sample's time point: baseline, week 1 (first vaccination visit). The treatment here: pre-vaccination baseline after standard-of-care therapy. This material consisted of PBMCs, taken from a glioma patient treated with radiotherapy, temozolomide or both. The source of these receptors is a man in his forties with glioma.

This sequence joins TRBV5-4 and TRBJ1-2; D gene ambiguous. CDR3 size: 12 residues. V was trimmed by 2 bases and J by 3 bases, leaving 5 bases between them. Germline V gene lookup returns CDR1 SGHNT and CDR2 YYREEE (reference sequence). The CDR3 DNA reads TGTGCCAGCAGCTTCGGGGACTATGGCTACACCTTC. Translated, it gives CASSFGDYGYTF.

The rearrangement links TRBV10-1 to TRBJ1-4; maybe TRBD1 (5 bases). The V end lost 10 bases, the J end lost 7 bases, and 19 bases lay between the germline ends. Germline V gives CDR1 WNHNN, CDR2 SYGVQD (reference sequence). This CDR3 spans 14 amino acids. CDR3 loop: CATSRGPTREKLFF. DNA of the CDR3: TGCGCCACCTCCCGGGGCCCGACTCGTGAAAAACTGTTTTTT.

V is TRBV5-1 and J is TRBJ2-1; no clear D. Germline V gene sequence: CDR1 SGHRS, CDR2 YFSETQ. The CDR3 has 10 residues. V lost 8 bases and J lost 9, with 9 bases in between. DNA of the CDR3: TGCGCCAGGAGTCACAGTGAGCAGTTCTTC. The encoded protein is CARSHSEQFF.

V and J are TRBV14 and TRBJ2-2; TRBD2 might be the D (5 bases). Trimming took off 8 bases at V and 7 bases at J, with 14 bases between the two ends. The CDR3 spans 13 residues. CDR1 is SGHDN and CDR2 is FVKESK in the germline V gene. Here the CDR3 reads CASGRVMIGELFF. The CDR3 DNA is TGTGCCAGCGGGAGAGTCATGATCGGGGAGCTGTTTTTT.

The chain joins TRBV7-2 to TRBJ1-2, with D uncertain. The CDR3 has 13 residues. The germline CDR1 and CDR2 sequences are SGHTA and FQGNSA. V lost 0 bases and J lost 8, with 10 bases in between. CDR3 sequence: CASSLASRGGYTF. DNA for the CDR3: TGTGCCAGCAGCTTAGCGAGCAGAGGGGGCTACACCTTC.

The chain uses TRBV27 and TRBJ2-4; D gene uncertain. V lost 2 bases to trimming and J lost 0 bases, with 5 bases between them. CDR3 length: 14 residues. Germline CDR1 is MNHEY and CDR2 is SMNVEV (reference sequence). CDR3 amino acids: CASSLNLAKNIQYF. The CDR3 DNA sequence: TGTGCCAGCAGTTTAAACCTAGCCAAAAACATTCAGTACTTC.

This clone was detected a few times. The rearrangement uses TRBV10-3 and TRBJ2-3; possibly TRBD1 or TRBD2 for D (5 bases each). The CDR3 runs to 15 residues. The V and J ends lost 0 bases and 7 bases respectively, with 14 bases between them. The germline V gene has CDR1 ENHRY and CDR2 SYGVKD. CDR3 protein: CAISESGGIGNTQYF. CDR3 nucleotides: TGTGCCATCAGTGAGTCTGGGGGAATTGGGAATACGCAGTATTTT.

The chain is built from TRBV5-1 and TRBJ2-1, with 8 bases lining up with TRBD2. The V gene end was trimmed by 2 bases and the J gene end by 4 bases; junction bases not matched to a gene: 5. There are 15 residues in the CDR3. The germline gives CDR1 SGHRS, CDR2 YFSETQ. As DNA, the CDR3 is TGCGCCAGCAGCTTTACTAGCGGTATATACAATGAGCAGTTCTTC. Translation: CASSFTSGIYNEQFF.

This clone was found once. The V call is TRBV5-1, the J call TRBJ2-3, with D unclear. V was cut by 4 bases and J by 2 bases, with 5 bases left in between. This CDR3 is built from 12 residues. The germline V gene encodes CDR1 SGHRS and CDR2 YFSETQ. CDR3 coding DNA: TGCGCCAGCAGCGTATACACAGATACGCAGTATTTT. Protein product: CASSVYTDTQYF.

The CDR3 spells CASSPGTQETQYF. In nucleotides, the CDR3 is TGTGCCAGCTCACCTGGGACCCAAGAGACCCAGTACTTC. This sequence joins TRBV18 and TRBJ2-5; tentatively, D is TRBD1 or TRBD2 (5 bases each). Per the germline V gene, CDR1 is KGHSH and CDR2 is LQKENI. Deletions cut 3 bases from V and 1 base from J, with 6 bases between. The CDR3 is made up of 13 amino acids.

The chain is built from TRBV14 and TRBJ2-7; TRBD2 might be the D (6 bases). This CDR3 spans 14 amino acids. V lost 3 bases and J 2 bases, leaving 11 bases between the germline ends. CDR1 is SGHDN, CDR2 FVKESK, per germline. CDR3 loop: CASSQWRETYEQYF. CDR3 bases: TGTGCCAGCAGCCAGTGGAGGGAAACCTACGAGCAGTACTTC. The variable domain in full, completed from reference TRBV14 and TRBJ2-7, reads EAGVTQFPSHSVIEKGQTVTLRCDPISGHDNLYWYRRVMGKEIKFLLHFVKESKQDESGMPNNRFLAERTGGTYSTLKVQPAELEDSGVYFCASSQWRETYEQYFGPGTRLTVT.

The rearrangement links TRBV15 to TRBJ2-6; D uncertain. Germline V gives CDR1 LNHNV, CDR2 YYDKDF (reference sequence). Trimming shortened V by 1 base and J by 3 bases, and 10 bases separated the two germline ends. The CDR3 is 16 amino acids. The DNA of the CDR3 is TGTGCCACCAGCAGAGGGCAGAGGAGTGGGGCCAACGTCCTGACTTTC. This encodes CATSRGQRSGANVLTF.

The chain links TRBV7-8 to TRBJ2-2; tentatively, D is TRBD2 (6 bases). V was shortened by 3 bases and J by 0 bases, with 11 bases between the two germline ends. The CDR3 length is 16 residues. Germline V gene sequence: CDR1 SGHVS, CDR2 FQNEAQ. The CDR3 is CASSFQTSPNTGELFF. The DNA of the CDR3 is TGTGCCAGCAGCTTTCAGACTAGTCCGAACACCGGGGAGCTGTTTTTT. The variable domain in full, with the rest retrieved from reference TRBV7-8 and TRBJ2-2, is GAGVSQSPRYKVAKRGQDVALRCDPISGHVSLFWYQQALGQGPEFLTYFQNEAQLDKSGLPSDRFFAERPEGSVSTLKIQRTQQEDSAVYLCASSFQTSPNTGELFFGEGSRLTVL.

This clone was picked up a small number of times. V gene TRBV7-3 combines with J gene TRBJ1-3; TRBD1 matches 7 bases. The CDR3 consists of 17 residues. The germline V gene has CDR1 SGHTA and CDR2 FQGTGA. V was pared by 2 bases and J by 0 bases, with 7 bases of the junction left unmatched. The CDR3 DNA reads as TGTGCCAGCAGCTTACGACGACAGGGCTCCTCTGGAAACACCATATATTTT. Amino acid sequence: CASSLRRQGSSGNTIYF.

This clone was observed a single time. This rearrangement joins TRBV5-4 to TRBJ2-3, with D perhaps matching TRBD2 (6 bases). The CDR3 is 11 residues long. Germline CDR1 SGHNT, CDR2 YYREEE (reference sequence). V lost 6 bases and J 5 bases, leaving 7 bases between the germline ends. The CDR3 DNA reads as TGTGCCAGCAAAGCGGGAGATACGCAGTATTTT. Amino acid sequence: CASKAGDTQYF.

This rearrangement joins TRBV6-5 to TRBJ2-1; perhaps TRBD1 as D (5 bases). The V gene lost 0 bases and the J gene lost 10 bases, with 10 bases spanning the gap. Germline V gene sequence: CDR1 MNHEY, CDR2 SVGAGI. This CDR3 is 13 amino acids long. CDR3 region: CASSYSRAGEQFF. In DNA, the CDR3 is TGTGCCAGCAGTTACTCACGAGCAGGGGAGCAGTTCTTC.

A few counts support this clone. The chain couples TRBV7-9 to TRBJ1-4; D gene uncertain. Trimming shortened V by 0 bases and J by 8 bases, and 7 bases separated the two germline ends. Germline V gene sequence: CDR1 SEHNR, CDR2 FQNEAQ (reference sequence). This CDR3 has 13 residues. CDR3 nucleotide sequence: TGTGCCAGCAGCTTAGCCCTGAGAGAAAAACTGTTTTTT. It specifies CASSLALREKLFF. The variable domain in full, with the rest retrieved from reference TRBV7-9 and TRBJ1-4, is DTGVSQNPRHKITKRGQNVTFRCDPISEHNRLYWYRQTLGQGPEFLTYFQNEAQLEKSRLLSDRFSAERPKGSFSTLEIQRTEQGDSAMYLCASSLALREKLFFGSGTQLSVL.

This sequence joins TRBV7-2 and TRBJ2-5; possible D gene TRBD2, 7 bases. CDR3 size: 16 residues. V shed 5 bases and J shed 2 bases, with 18 bases lying between them. CDR1 and CDR2 (germline): SGHTA, FQGNSA. In DNA form, the CDR3 reads TGTGCCAGCAGCCGACGGGGGGCCAGGACACAAGAGACCCAGTACTTC. Amino acid sequence: CASSRRGARTQETQYF. The full variable domain, rest sourced from reference TRBV7-2 and TRBJ2-5, is GAGVSQSPSNKVTEKGKDVELRCDPISGHTALYWYRQSLGQGLEFLIYFQGNSAPDKSGLPSDRFSAERTGGSVSTLTIQRTQQEDSAVYLCASSRRGARTQETQYFGPGTRLLVL.

The chain is built from TRBV7-9 and TRBJ2-3, with TRBD1 identical over 9 bases. This CDR3 has 15 amino acids. V shed 4 bases and J 4 bases; nucleotides not matched to a gene: 6. The germline V gene encodes CDR1 SEHNR and CDR2 FQNEAQ (reference sequence). The CDR3: CASSSGQGEADTQYF. CDR3 in DNA: TGTGCCAGCAGCTCGGGACAGGGAGAGGCAGATACGCAGTATTTT.

The rearrangement joins TRBV7-2 to TRBJ2-7; 7 nucleotides agree with TRBD2. Germline V CDR1 and CDR2: SGHTA, FQGNSA. The ends lost 4 bases at V and 3 bases at J; junction bases unmatched: 9. CDR3 length: 15 amino acids. The CDR3 coding sequence is TGTGCCAGCAGCTCCTCGAGCGGGATTATCTACGAGCAGTACTTC. Residues: CASSSSSGIIYEQYF.

This rearrangement joins TRBV25-1 to TRBJ2-1; 7 bases agree with TRBD2. CDR1 MGHDK and CDR2 SYGVNS come from the germline V gene. V lost 1 base and J lost 5; bases outside the gene matches: 8. The CDR3 covers 16 residues. In nucleotides, the CDR3 is TGTGCCAGCAGTGAATGGGGCGGGAGTGGGAACAATGAGCAGTTCTTC. Amino acids: CASSEWGGSGNNEQFF.

The chain recombines TRBV4-2 with TRBJ2-7; D is unresolved. The germline V and J ends were trimmed by 0 bases and 3 bases, with 12 bases remaining between them. The germline V gene has CDR1 LGHNA and CDR2 YNFKEQ. The CDR3 consists of 15 residues. The DNA of the CDR3 is TGTGCCAGCAGCCAAGATCAGGCCCCACTCTACGAGCAGTACTTC. Translated, it gives CASSQDQAPLYEQYF.

The chain combines TRBV7-2 with TRBJ1-2; 8 bases line up with TRBD1. Trimming removed 5 bases from V and 5 bases from J; junction bases left unmatched: 4. The CDR3 has 13 residues. Germline values: CDR1 SGHTA, CDR2 FQGNSA. This CDR3 is CASSGQGRYGYTF. The DNA of the CDR3 is TGTGCCAGCAGCGGACAGGGACGATATGGCTACACCTTC.

The chain joins TRBV28 to TRBJ2-7, with TRBD1 as a possible D gene (6 bases). The V gene lost 6 bases and the J gene lost 5 bases, with 17 bases spanning the gap. This CDR3 spans 14 amino acids. Germline CDR1 and CDR2: MDHEN and SYDVKM. The CDR3 here is CASREQGPRDEQYF. The CDR3 nucleotides are TGTGCCAGCAGGGAACAGGGACCTCGGGACGAGCAGTACTTC.

The V call is TRBV5-1, the J call TRBJ1-2; TRBD1 agrees at 8 bases. In germline, CDR1 is SGHRS, CDR2 YFSETQ. With 5 bases clipped from V and 7 bases from J, the junction kept 10 bases outside the gene matches. The CDR3 has 14 amino acids. The CDR3 loop reads CASRSETGEVGYTF. For the CDR3, the DNA is TGCGCCAGCAGATCTGAGACAGGGGAAGTTGGCTACACCTTC.

This rearrangement joins TRBV12-5 to TRBJ2-1; 7 bases are a match to TRBD2. The trim removed 5 bases at V and 8 bases at J, leaving 12 bases unmatched. The CDR3 is 15 residues long. From germline, CDR1 is LGHNT and CDR2 FRNRAP. CDR3 region: CASGPLGGGLHEQFF. CDR3 DNA sequence: TGTGCTAGTGGTCCGCTCGGGGGAGGGCTCCATGAGCAGTTCTTC.

The V and J genes are TRBV25-1 and TRBJ2-7; D ambiguous. Trimming shortened V by 3 bases and J by 4 bases, and 7 bases separated the two germline ends. Germline CDR1 is MGHDK and CDR2 is SYGVNS. CDR3 length: 12 amino acids. The CDR3: CASSDQQYEQYF. The CDR3 bases are TGTGCCAGCAGTGACCAACAATACGAGCAGTACTTC.

The genes are TRBV6-5 and TRBJ1-4; 7 bases map to TRBD1. The CDR3 sequence is 15 residues long. V was pared by 6 bases and J by 7 bases, with 11 bases of the junction left unmatched. Germline V lookup: CDR1 MNHEY, CDR2 SVGAGI. The CDR3 spells CASSSRQGGSEKLFF. DNA for the CDR3: TGTGCCAGCAGCAGCAGACAGGGAGGGAGTGAAAAACTGTTTTTT.